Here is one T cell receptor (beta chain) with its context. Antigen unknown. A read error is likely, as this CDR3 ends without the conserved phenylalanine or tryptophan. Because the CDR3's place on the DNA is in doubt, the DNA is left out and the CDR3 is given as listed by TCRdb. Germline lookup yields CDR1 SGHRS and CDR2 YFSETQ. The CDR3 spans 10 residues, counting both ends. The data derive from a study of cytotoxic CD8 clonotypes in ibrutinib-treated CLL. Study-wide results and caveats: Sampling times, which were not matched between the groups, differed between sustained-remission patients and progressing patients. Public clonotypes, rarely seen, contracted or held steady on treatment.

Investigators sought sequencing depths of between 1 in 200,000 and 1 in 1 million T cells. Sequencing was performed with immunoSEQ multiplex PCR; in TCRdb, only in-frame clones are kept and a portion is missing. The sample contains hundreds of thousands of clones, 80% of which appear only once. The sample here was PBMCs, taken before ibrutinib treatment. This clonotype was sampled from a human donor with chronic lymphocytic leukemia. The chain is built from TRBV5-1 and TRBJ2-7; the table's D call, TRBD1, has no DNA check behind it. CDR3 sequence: CASSPGQGAR.